Listed here is a single T cell receptor (beta chain). Its antigen is unknown. Base qualities are not at hand, and no much larger clone is one base apart. This entry belongs to a study of blood T cell repertoires in COVID-19 (dated by TCRdb to about 2020). About the full investigation: The collaborator samples originated in the United States, Italy and Spain and spanned the acute and convalescent phases of COVID-19. The material from the prospective study consisted of cDNA or gDNA derived from T cells, B-cell-depleted T cells, or PBMCs. The dataset comprised deeply sampled blood TCRbeta repertoires from subjects exposed to, actively infected with, or recovered from COVID-19. The repertoires were released in a freely available public database intended as a resource for research on the immune response to SARS-CoV-2. Sample metadata almost always included a de-identified subject ID, COVID-19 status, age in years and sex. The samples were drawn from the first 160 participants of the ongoing ImmuneRACE study and from 1,200 or so subjects provided by 6 global collaborators. Where available, HLA class I and class II types were taken from metadata supplied by the sample provider and were not determined by assay-based typing. Beyond this particular receptor, the publication reports: How much clinical and demographic metadata was included differed by source and by participant, and the metadata was provided uncurated.

The immunoSEQ Assay, a bias-controlled multiplex PCR, was used to amplify TCRbeta CDR3 regions from genomic DNA. The original pipeline was this. The number of nucleated cells in each sample was estimated from the amplification of reference gene primers within the assay. Sequence reads were collapsed and filtered to measure the absolute abundance of every unique TCRbeta CDR3 rearrangement. For each sample, productive Simpson clonality was calculated as the square root of Simpson's diversity index across productive rearrangements. Sourced from immuneACCESS, this table was stored by TCRdb with only in-frame sequences that have V and J called. A share of the clones is absent; for the studies checked, an unresolved V gene accounts for under half, and the remainder has no known explanation. Clonal size and the V and J genes are those of that table, whereas D and trimming came from the DNA. Recorded for this sample are roughly 72,000 clones; about 80% of them occurred a single time. Of the sample, 18% is held by the ten largest clones.

Samples from volunteer blood donors who had recovered from COVID-19 were contributed by a second Seattle source. Each collaborating institution followed its own protocols to collect whole blood in K2EDTA tubes. For TCRbeta analysis, collaborators shipped samples in one of three forms: frozen whole blood, isolated PBMCs, or DNA extracted from either of those sample types. The sequence came from a man aged 65-85 years who had recovered from COVID-19. The sequenced sample consisted of peripheral blood.

This receptor carries the CDR3 CASNQRRNEQFF. In nucleotides, the sequence is TGTGCCAGCAATCAGCGTCGTAATGAGCAGTTCTTC. The sequence links TRBV28 to TRBJ2-1; the D gene cannot be resolved reliably. The CDR3 starts with the cysteine, ends with the phenylalanine, and has 12 residues. Only the CDR3 region is kept as DNA, spanning 36 bases read in frame from base 1. According to the germline V gene, CDR1 reads MDHEN and CDR2 reads SYDVKM. Cut back by 7 bases and 7 bases, the V and J ends lie 11 bases apart.